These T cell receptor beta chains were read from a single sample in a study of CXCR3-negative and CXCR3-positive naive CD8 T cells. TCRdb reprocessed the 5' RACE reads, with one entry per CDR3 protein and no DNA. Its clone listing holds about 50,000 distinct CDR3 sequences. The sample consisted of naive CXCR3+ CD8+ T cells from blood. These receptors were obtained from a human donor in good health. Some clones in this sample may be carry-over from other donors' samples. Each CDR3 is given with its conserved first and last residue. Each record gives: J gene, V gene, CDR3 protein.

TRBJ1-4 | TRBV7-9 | CASSSNPETNEKPFF
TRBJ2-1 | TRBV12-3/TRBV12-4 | CASCLVRGEQFF
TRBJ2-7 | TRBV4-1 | CASSPTGSLRFSYEQYF
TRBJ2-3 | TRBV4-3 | CASSQDPQGHTDTQYF
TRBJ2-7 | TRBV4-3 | CASSQGNEQYF
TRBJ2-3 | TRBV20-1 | CSARGLFLSSTDTQYF
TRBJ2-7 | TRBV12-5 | CASGDRERVYEQYF
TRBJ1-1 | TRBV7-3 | CASSSTFGGSEAFF
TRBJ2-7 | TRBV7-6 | CASRQGQGGNEQYF
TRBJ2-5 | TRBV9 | CASSVSGAFQETQYF
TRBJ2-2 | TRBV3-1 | CASSQEGYLAGNTGELFF
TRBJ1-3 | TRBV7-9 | CASSSTGQDSGNTIYF
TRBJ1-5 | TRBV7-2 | CASSFNRRGLNNQPQHF
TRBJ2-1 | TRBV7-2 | CASQDRNNEQFF
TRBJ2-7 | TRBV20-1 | CSARYSHEQYF
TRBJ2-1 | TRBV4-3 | CASSQDRSGNEQFF
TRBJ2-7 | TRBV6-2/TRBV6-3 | CASLAGYEQYF
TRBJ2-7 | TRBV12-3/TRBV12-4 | CASSSPGTDSSYEQYF
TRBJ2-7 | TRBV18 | CASSPSGQPSYEQYF
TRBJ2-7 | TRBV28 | CASSRLTSGGHEQYF
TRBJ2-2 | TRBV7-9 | CASSPPGAGELFF
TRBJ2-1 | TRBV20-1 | CSARDLGNYEQFF
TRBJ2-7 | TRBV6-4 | CASREVCCEQYF
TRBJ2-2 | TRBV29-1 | CSVVPHLNTGELFF
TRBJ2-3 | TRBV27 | CASSFTGGAVDTQYF
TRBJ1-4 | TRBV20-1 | CSARDRGPNEKLFF
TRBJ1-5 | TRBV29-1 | CSVRTDSNQPQHF
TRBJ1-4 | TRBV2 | CASSPATNEKLFF
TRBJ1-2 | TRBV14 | CASSQERAGDGYTF
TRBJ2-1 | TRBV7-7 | CASSLSQLAAYNEQFF
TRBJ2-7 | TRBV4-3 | CASSQDWAPSSGQYF
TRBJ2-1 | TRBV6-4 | CASSDGLAVNEQFF
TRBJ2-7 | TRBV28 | CATLGGFEQYF
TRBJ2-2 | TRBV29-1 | CSVYRETGELFF
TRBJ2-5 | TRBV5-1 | CASSLGLAGGPLGETQYF
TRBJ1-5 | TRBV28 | CASSLNRTGDQPQHF
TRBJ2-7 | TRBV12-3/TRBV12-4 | CASSLGQGYGKTTF
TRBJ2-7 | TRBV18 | CASSPGGEQYF
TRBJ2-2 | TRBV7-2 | CASLNDILGELFF
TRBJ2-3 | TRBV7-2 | CTSSLADTQYF
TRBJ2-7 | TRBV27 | CASSLFWGAGSYEQYF
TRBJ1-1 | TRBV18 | CASSPGREEAFF
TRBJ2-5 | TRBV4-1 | CASSQVQGEHRPQETQYF
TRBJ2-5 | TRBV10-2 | CASSDGPQETQYF
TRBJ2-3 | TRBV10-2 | CASNFGDTQYF
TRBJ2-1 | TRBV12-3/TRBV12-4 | CASSSGQGPYNEQFF
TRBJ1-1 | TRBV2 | CASSAPWDGRAFF
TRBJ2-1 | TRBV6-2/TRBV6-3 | CASRDSGTAYNEQFF
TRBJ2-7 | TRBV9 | CASSVGPTYEQYF
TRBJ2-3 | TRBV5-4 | CASSVGTSETDTQYF
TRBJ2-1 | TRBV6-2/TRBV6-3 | CASSFPPNPGRHEQFF
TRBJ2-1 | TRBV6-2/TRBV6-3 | CASSYGTSGYEQFF
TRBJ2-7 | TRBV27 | CASRPLTGFHEQYF
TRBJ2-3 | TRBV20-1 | CSARTPYTDTQYF
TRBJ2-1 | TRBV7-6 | CASRLTGGNYNEQFF
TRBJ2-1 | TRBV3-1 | CASSLPTSGATYNEQFF
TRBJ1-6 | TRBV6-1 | CASEQGEVSPLHF
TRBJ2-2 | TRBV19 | CASSISGSVGELFF
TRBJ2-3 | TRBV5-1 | CASSLYRERTDTQYF
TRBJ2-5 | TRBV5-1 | CASSHYSGTKETQYF